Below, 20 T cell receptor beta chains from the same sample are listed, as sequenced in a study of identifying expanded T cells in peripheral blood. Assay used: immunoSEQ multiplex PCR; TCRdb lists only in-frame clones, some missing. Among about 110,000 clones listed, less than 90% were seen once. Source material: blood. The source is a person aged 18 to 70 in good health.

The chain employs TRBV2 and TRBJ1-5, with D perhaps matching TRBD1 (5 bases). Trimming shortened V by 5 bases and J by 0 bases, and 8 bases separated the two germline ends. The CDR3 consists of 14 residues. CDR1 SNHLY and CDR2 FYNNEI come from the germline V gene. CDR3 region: CASSRQNSNQPQHF. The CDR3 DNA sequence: TGTGCCAGCAGTAGACAGAATAGCAATCAGCCCCAGCATTTT.

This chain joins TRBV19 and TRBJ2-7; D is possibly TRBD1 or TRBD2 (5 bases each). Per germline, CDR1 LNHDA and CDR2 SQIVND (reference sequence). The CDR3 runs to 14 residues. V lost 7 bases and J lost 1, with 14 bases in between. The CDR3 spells CASTLGPGSYEQYF. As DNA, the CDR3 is TGTGCCAGTACCTTGGGGCCGGGGTCCTACGAGCAGTACTTC. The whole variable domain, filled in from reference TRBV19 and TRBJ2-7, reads DGGITQSPKYLFRKEGQNVTLSCEQNLNHDAMYWYRQDPGQGLRLIYYSQIVNDFQKGDIAEGYSVSREKKESFPLTVTSAQKNPTAFYLCASTLGPGSYEQYFGPGTRLTVT.

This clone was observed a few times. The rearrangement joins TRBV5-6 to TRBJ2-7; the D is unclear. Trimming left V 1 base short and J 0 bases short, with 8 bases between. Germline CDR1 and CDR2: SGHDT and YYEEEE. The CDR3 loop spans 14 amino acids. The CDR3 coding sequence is TGTGCCAGCAGCTTGTATTGGGGCTCCTACGAGCAGTACTTC. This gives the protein CASSLYWGSYEQYF.

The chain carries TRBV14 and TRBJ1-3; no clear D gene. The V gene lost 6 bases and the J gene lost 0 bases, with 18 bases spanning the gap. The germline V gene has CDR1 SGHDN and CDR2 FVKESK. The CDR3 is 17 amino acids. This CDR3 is CASRPNLPGPSGNTIYF. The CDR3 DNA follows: TGTGCCAGCAGGCCAAATTTGCCGGGCCCCTCTGGAAACACCATATATTTT.

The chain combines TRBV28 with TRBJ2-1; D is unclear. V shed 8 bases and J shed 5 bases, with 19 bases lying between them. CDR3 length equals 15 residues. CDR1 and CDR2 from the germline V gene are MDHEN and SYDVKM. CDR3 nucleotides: TGTGCCAGCCTTGAACCGGGTATGGCGGACAATGAGCAGTTCTTC. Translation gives CASLEPGMADNEQFF.

This chain's CDR3 is CASSSDSGMGSYNEQFF. DNA of the CDR3: TGTGCCAGCAGCTCTGATTCTGGGATGGGCTCCTACAATGAGCAGTTCTTC. The rearrangement uses TRBV11-1 and TRBJ2-1; D unresolved. Looked up from germline, CDR1 is SGHAT and CDR2 is FQDESV (reference sequence). There are 17 residues in the CDR3. Trimming removed 4 bases at V and 0 bases at J, with 16 bases between.

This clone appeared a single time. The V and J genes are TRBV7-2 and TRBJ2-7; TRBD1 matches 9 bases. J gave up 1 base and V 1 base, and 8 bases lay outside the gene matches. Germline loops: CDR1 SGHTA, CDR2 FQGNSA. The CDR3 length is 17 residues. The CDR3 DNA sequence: TGTGCCAGCAGCTTAGGCTACGGGACAGGGTTTTCCTACGAGCAGTACTTC. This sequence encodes CASSLGYGTGFSYEQYF.

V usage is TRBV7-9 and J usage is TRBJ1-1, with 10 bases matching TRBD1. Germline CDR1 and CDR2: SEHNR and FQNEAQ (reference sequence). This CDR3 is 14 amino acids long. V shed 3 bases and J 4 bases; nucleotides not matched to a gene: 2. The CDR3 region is CASSFGQGGTEAFF. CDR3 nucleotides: TGTGCCAGCAGCTTTGGACAGGGGGGCACTGAAGCTTTCTTT.

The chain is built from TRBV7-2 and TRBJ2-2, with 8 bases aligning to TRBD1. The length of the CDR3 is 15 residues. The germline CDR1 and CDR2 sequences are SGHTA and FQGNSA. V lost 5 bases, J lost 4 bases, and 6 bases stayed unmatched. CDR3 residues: CASSLDRVGTGELFF. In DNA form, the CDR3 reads TGTGCCAGCAGCCTGGACAGGGTGGGCACCGGGGAGCTGTTTTTT. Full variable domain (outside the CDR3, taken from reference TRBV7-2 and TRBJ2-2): GAGVSQSPSNKVTEKGKDVELRCDPISGHTALYWYRQSLGQGLEFLIYFQGNSAPDKSGLPSDRFSAERTGGSVSTLTIQRTQQEDSAVYLCASSLDRVGTGELFFGEGSRLTVL.

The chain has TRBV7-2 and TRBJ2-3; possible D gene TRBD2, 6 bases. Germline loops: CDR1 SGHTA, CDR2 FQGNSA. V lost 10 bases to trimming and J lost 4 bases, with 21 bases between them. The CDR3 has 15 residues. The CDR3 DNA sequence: TGTGCCACCCGCAAGGACGCAGGGAGGCCAGATACGCAGTATTTT. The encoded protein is CATRKDAGRPDTQYF.

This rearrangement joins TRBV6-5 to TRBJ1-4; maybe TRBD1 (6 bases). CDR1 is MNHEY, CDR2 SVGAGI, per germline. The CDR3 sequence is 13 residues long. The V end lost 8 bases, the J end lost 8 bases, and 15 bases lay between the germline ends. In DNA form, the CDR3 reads TGTGCCAGCGGAAGGGGGGTTGGAGAAAAACTGTTTTTT. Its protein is CASGRGVGEKLFF.

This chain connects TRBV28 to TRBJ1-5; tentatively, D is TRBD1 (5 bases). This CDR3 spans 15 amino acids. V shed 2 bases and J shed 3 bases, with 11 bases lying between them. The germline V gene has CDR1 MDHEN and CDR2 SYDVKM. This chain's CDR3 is CASSLVRGPNQPQHF. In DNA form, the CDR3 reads TGTGCCAGCAGTTTAGTAAGGGGCCCCAATCAGCCCCAGCATTTT.

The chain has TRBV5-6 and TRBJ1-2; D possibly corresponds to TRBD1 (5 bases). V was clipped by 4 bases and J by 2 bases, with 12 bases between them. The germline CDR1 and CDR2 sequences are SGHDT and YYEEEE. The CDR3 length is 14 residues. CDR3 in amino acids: CASSLYRSNYGYTF. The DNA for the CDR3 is TGTGCCAGCAGCCTATACAGGAGCAACTATGGCTACACCTTC. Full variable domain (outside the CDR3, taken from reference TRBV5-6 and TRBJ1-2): DAGVTQSPTHLIKTRGQQVTLRCSPKSGHDTVSWYQQALGQGPQFIFQYYEEEERQRGNFPDRFSGHQFPNYSSELNVNALLLGDSALYLCASSLYRSNYGYTFGSGTRLTVV.

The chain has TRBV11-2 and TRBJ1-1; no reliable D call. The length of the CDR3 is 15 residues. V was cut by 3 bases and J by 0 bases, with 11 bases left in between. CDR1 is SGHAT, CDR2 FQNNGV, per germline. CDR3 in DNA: TGTGCCAGCAGCTTGATGCCAGGAATGAACACTGAAGCTTTCTTT. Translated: CASSLMPGMNTEAFF.

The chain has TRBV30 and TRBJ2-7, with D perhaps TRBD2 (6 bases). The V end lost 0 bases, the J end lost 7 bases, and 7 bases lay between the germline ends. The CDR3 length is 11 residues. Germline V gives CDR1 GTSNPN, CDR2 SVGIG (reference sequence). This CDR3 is CAWSVRGEQYF. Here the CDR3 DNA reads TGTGCCTGGAGTGTACGGGGGGAGCAGTACTTC.

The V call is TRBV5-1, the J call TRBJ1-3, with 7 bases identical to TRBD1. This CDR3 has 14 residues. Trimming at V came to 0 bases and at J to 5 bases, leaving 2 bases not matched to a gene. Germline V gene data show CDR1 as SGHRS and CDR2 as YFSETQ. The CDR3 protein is CASSLGTGRNTIYF. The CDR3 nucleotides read TGCGCCAGCAGCTTGGGGACAGGACGAAACACCATATATTTT.

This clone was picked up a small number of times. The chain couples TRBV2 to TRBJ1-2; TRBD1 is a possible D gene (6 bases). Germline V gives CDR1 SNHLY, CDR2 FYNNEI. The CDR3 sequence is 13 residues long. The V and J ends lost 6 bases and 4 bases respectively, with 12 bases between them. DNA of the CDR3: TGTGCCAGCAGCCCCTCGGGGGCCTATGGCTACACCTTC. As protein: CASSPSGAYGYTF.

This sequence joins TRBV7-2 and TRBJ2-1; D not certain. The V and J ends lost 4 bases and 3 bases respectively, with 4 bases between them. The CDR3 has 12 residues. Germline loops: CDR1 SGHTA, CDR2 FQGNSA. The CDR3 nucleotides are TGTGCCAGCAGCTGGGACTACAATGAGCAGTTCTTC. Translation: CASSWDYNEQFF.

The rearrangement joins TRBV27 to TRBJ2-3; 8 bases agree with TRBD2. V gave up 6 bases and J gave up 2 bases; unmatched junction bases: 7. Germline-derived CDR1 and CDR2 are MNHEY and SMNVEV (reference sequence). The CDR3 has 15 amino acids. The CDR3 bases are TGTGCCAGCAGCCCTTTAGCGGGGCTCACAGATACGCAGTATTTT. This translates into CASSPLAGLTDTQYF.

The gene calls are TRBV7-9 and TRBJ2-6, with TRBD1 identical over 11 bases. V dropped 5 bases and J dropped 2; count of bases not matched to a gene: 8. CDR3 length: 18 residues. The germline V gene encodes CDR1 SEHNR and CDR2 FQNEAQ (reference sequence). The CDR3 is CASSAWTGGLAGANVLTF. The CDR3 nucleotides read TGTGCCAGCAGCGCCTGGACAGGGGGCTTGGCTGGGGCCAACGTCCTGACTTTC.